The clone carrying this T cell receptor beta chain was found many times. Its target is not known. Molecular barcoded adaptors covering alpha/delta and beta/gamma chains were used on approximately 400 ng RNA. TCRdb used MiXCR to reprocess the reads, holding one entry per CDR3 protein. The repertoire consists of about 93,000 distinct CDR3 sequences, with 20% to 25% occurring once and the leading ten covering approximately 10%. This sample is part of a study of read filtering for tumor transcriptome and immune sequencing. Background on the study: Per sample, TCR-region reads ranged about 4 to 11 million by IR-seq, 85 to 1273 by RNA-seq.

At the time of active disease, bone marrow was collected from every patient. Germline V gene sequence: CDR1 SGHTA, CDR2 FQGNSA. The CDR3 runs 13 residues. V trimming: 4 bases; J trimming: 11 bases; junction bases outside the gene matches: 6. Study-wide points: Around 84% of IR-seq clonotypes had one read, totaling approximately 3.3% of reads; RNA-seq: roughly 76% and 46%. IR-seq and RNA-seq agreed better without single-read clonotypes.

The sequenced sample was a population of CD138-negative cells sorted from bone marrow. This TCR was recovered from a donor over 35 with multiple myeloma. V gene TRBV7-2 combines with J gene TRBJ2-1; TRBD1 aligns across 9 bases. CDR3 nucleotides: TGTGCCAGCAGCTCCGGGGACAGGGTAAAGCAGTTCTTC. It translates to CASSSGDRVKQFF. The complete variable domain, with remaining parts taken from reference TRBV7-2 and TRBJ2-1, reads GAGVSQSPSNKVTEKGKDVELRCDPISGHTALYWYRQSLGQGLEFLIYFQGNSAPDKSGLPSDRFSAERTGGSVSTLTIQRTQQEDSAVYLCASSSGDRVKQFFGPGTRLTVL.